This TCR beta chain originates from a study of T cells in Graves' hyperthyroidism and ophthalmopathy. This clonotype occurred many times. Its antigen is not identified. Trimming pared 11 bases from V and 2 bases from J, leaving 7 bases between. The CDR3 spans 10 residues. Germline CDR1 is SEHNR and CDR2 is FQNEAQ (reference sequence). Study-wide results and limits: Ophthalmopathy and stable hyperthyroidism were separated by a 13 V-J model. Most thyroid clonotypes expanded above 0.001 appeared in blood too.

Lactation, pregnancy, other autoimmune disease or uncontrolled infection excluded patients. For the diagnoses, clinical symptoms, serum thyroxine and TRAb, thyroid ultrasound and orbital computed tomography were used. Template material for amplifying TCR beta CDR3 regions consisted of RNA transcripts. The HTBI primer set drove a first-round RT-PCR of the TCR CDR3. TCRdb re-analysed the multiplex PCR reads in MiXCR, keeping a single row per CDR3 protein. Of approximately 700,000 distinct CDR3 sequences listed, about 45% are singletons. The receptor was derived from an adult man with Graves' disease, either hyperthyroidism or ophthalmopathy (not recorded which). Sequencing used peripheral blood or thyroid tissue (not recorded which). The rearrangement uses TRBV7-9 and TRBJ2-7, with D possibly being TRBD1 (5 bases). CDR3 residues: CAVGAYEQYF. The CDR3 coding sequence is TGTGCCGTAGGGGCCTACGAGCAGTACTTC.